The 18 T cell receptor beta chains listed next were all sequenced from one sample in a study of blood T cell repertoires in COVID-19. Clones were read by immunoSEQ multiplex PCR, and TCRdb kept only the in-frame ones, dropping some. Of 200,000 to 250,000 clones in the sample, 86% are singletons; the top ten hold 10% to 15%. Sequencing used peripheral blood. Receptors originate from an elderly man with acute or convalescent COVID-19.

This rearrangement joins TRBV19 to TRBJ1-5; 7 nucleotides align to TRBD1. The CDR3 is made up of 15 amino acids. The J segment lost 6 bases and the V segment lost 4 bases, leaving 9 bases of the junction unmatched. CDR1 is LNHDA, CDR2 SQIVND, per germline (reference sequence). Here the CDR3 DNA reads TGTGCCAGTAGTAAGGTTTCAGGGGGTGGTCAGCCCCAGCATTTT. It specifies CASSKVSGGGQPQHF.

The V call is TRBV10-2, the J call TRBJ1-5, with D possibly matching TRBD1 (6 bases). This CDR3 has 13 amino acids. The V end lost 6 bases, the J end lost 3 bases, and 9 bases lay between the germline ends. Germline V CDR1 and CDR2: WSHSY, SAAADI. CDR3 coding DNA: TGCGCCAGCAGGCAGGGGAACAATCAGCCCCAGCATTTT. Its translation is CASRQGNNQPQHF.

This clone was counted only a few times. This chain joins TRBV5-1 and TRBJ2-1; the match to TRBD1 covers 10 bases. Germline V CDR1 and CDR2: SGHRS, YFSETQ. V gave up 3 bases and J gave up 8 bases; unmatched junction bases: 11. The CDR3 loop spans 16 amino acids. The CDR3 DNA follows: TGCGCCAGCAGCTACCGACAGGGGGCTACTTGGGATGAGCAGTTCTTC. It specifies CASSYRQGATWDEQFF.

This CDR3 is CASSEVRQALYGYTF. The DNA of the CDR3 is TGTGCCAGCAGTGAAGTACGACAGGCCCTATACGGCTACACCTTC. V usage is TRBV6-1 and J usage is TRBJ1-2, with D possibly matching TRBD1 (6 bases). V was pared by 1 base and J by 8 bases, with 17 bases between. Looked up from germline, CDR1 is MNHNS and CDR2 is SASEGT. The CDR3 runs 15 residues.

The gene calls are TRBV18 and TRBJ2-7; D is perhaps TRBD2 (5 bases). There are 13 residues in the CDR3. V was cut by 3 bases and J by 3 bases, with 9 bases left in between. The germline gives CDR1 KGHSH, CDR2 LQKENI. CDR3 sequence (DNA): TGTGCCAGCTCACCCACAGAGGGCTACGAGCAGTACTTC. Translation: CASSPTEGYEQYF.

This chain joins TRBV28 and TRBJ1-2; D gene unclear. This CDR3 spans 17 amino acids. With 0 bases removed from V and 7 bases from J, the gap between germline ends came to 21 bases. Looked up from germline, CDR1 is MDHEN and CDR2 is SYDVKM. The CDR3 DNA follows: TGTGCCAGCAGTTTATGGACGGTGGCAGCGCAACGGGGTGGCTACACCTTC. Its protein is CASSLWTVAAQRGGYTF.

V gene TRBV6-2 or TRBV6-3 combines with J gene TRBJ1-1; tentative D call: TRBD1 (6 bases). Germline values: CDR1 MNHEY, CDR2 SVGEGT. The CDR3 length is 13 residues. The V and J ends lost 4 bases and 2 bases respectively, with 8 bases between them. The CDR3 region is CASSFRGNTEAFF. CDR3 nucleotide sequence: TGTGCCAGCAGTTTCAGGGGAAACACTGAAGCTTTCTTT.

The chain has TRBV7-2 and TRBJ2-1, with TRBD2 matching over 12 bases. Trimming removed 5 bases from V and 3 bases from J; junction bases left unmatched: 8. The CDR3 is 17 residues long. Germline V gene sequence: CDR1 SGHTA, CDR2 FQGNSA. CDR3 sequence (DNA): TGTGCCAGCAGCACCCGACTAGCGGGAGTTCGCTACAATGAGCAGTTCTTC. Translating it yields CASSTRLAGVRYNEQFF.

The chain employs TRBV7-3 and TRBJ1-3, with 10 bases lining up with TRBD1. This CDR3 has 15 residues. Germline V gene lookup returns CDR1 SGHTA and CDR2 FQGTGA. Trimming cost V 5 bases and J 2 bases; bases outside gene matches: 3. Written as DNA, the CDR3 is TGTGCCAGCAGCCAGGGACAGGGGCCTGGAAACACCATATATTTT. It codes for CASSQGQGPGNTIYF. Combining the CDR3 with reference TRBV7-3 and TRBJ1-3 gives the whole variable domain GAGVSQTPSNKVTEKGKYVELRCDPISGHTALYWYRQSLGQGPEFLIYFQGTGAADDSGLPNDRFFAVRPEGSVSTLKIQRTERGDSAVYLCASSQGQGPGNTIYFGEGSWLTVV.

This clone is a singleton in its sample. This chain uses TRBV29-1 with TRBJ1-6; 8 bases fit TRBD1. CDR1 and CDR2 (germline): SQVTM, ANQGSEA. Trimming took 4 bases from V and 6 from J; bases not matched to a gene: 2. The length of the CDR3 is 13 residues. Here the CDR3 reads CSVGDRGNSPLHF. CDR3 DNA sequence: TGCAGCGTTGGAGACAGGGGTAATTCACCCCTCCACTTT.

V and J are TRBV10-3 and TRBJ1-2; perhaps TRBD1 as D (5 bases). Trimming stripped 11 bases from V and 3 bases from J, with 16 bases between. The CDR3 length is 13 residues. Germline CDR1 ENHRY, CDR2 SYGVKD. The CDR3 reads CASTRAVDYGYTF. CDR3 sequence (DNA): TGTGCCTCAACCAGGGCGGTTGACTATGGCTACACCTTC.

The chain joins TRBV5-5 to TRBJ2-7; perhaps TRBD1 as D (6 bases). Germline V gives CDR1 SGHKS, CDR2 YYEKEE (reference sequence). CDR3 length: 12 residues. V lost 0 bases and J lost 6, with 7 bases in between. CDR3 loop: CASSLEGGEQYF. The CDR3, as DNA: TGTGCCAGCAGCTTGGAAGGGGGCGAGCAGTACTTC. The full variable domain, in which reference TRBV5-5 and TRBJ2-7 provide the parts outside the CDR3, is DAGVTQSPTHLIKTRGQQVTLRCSPISGHKSVSWYQQVLGQGPQFIFQYYEKEERGRGNFPDRFSARQFPNYSSELNVNALLLGDSALYLCASSLEGGEQYFGPGTRLTVT.

This clone has just one count. The chain uses TRBV5-1 and TRBJ2-2; TRBD2 matches at 11 bases. J gave up 4 bases and V 4 bases, and 6 bases lay outside the gene matches. Looked up from germline, CDR1 is SGHRS and CDR2 is YFSETQ. This CDR3 region has 16 residues. As DNA, the CDR3 is TGCGCCAGCAGCGTGACTAGCGGGAAATTCACCGGGGAGCTGTTTTTT. Its protein is CASSVTSGKFTGELFF.

This sequence joins TRBV5-6 and TRBJ2-7, with 10 bases fitting TRBD2. V was clipped by 4 bases and J by 3 bases; unmatched bases: 10. Germline V gene data show CDR1 as SGHDT and CDR2 as YYEEEE. This CDR3 has 16 amino acids. The CDR3 sequence: CASSHSASGRNYEQYF. CDR3 coding DNA: TGTGCCAGCAGCCATTCCGCTAGCGGGAGAAACTACGAGCAGTACTTC.

The chain has TRBV7-2 and TRBJ2-1, with unresolved D. Looked up from germline, CDR1 is SGHTA and CDR2 is FQGNSA. The CDR3 runs 13 residues. V lost 4 bases and J lost 9, with 13 bases in between. The CDR3, as DNA: TGTGCCAGCAGCTCCCTAGAGGTAACTGAGCAGTTCTTC. As protein: CASSSLEVTEQFF.

The V and J genes are TRBV5-1 and TRBJ1-1, with 9 bases fitting TRBD1. The ends lost 4 bases at V and 4 bases at J; junction bases unmatched: 5. The CDR3 loop spans 14 amino acids. Germline V gene lookup returns CDR1 SGHRS and CDR2 YFSETQ. The chain's CDR3 is CASSAGDRATEAFF. DNA for the CDR3: TGCGCCAGCAGCGCCGGGGACAGGGCCACTGAAGCTTTCTTT.

The DNA of the CDR3 is TGTGCCAGCAGCCGCGGACAGGACTCCTACGAGCAGTACTTC. This sequence encodes CASSRGQDSYEQYF. The genes are TRBV4-2 and TRBJ2-7; 7 nucleotides line up with TRBD1. The CDR3 sequence is 14 residues long. J was trimmed by 0 bases and V by 4 bases; bases with no gene match: 3. Germline assignment: CDR1 LGHNA and CDR2 YNFKEQ.

This chain joins TRBV28 and TRBJ2-7, with 7 bases aligning to TRBD1. V shed 5 bases, J shed 3 bases, and the junction held 4 bases outside the gene matches. The germline CDR1 and CDR2 sequences are MDHEN and SYDVKM. CDR3 length equals 13 residues. CDR3 nucleotides: TGTGCCAGCAGTCTCAACAGGGGCTACGAGCAGTACTTC. Translation: CASSLNRGYEQYF.